The 32 T cell receptor beta chains below come from one sample, sequenced in a study of post-analysis software for immune sequencing data. Which antigens these TCRs recognize remains unknown. TCR beta libraries were prepared from cDNA with unique molecular identifiers. In TCRdb, the PCR reads were re-called with MiXCR into one record per CDR3 protein. In the table there are 550,000 to 700,000 distinct CDR3 sequences, around 44% of which are singletons. Study conclusions and caveats: Compared with controls, patients had more of about 5 TRBV segments, including TRBV5-6, TRBV5-1 and TRBV20-1.

Sequenced: blood. The receptors here all came from a girl between 10 and 17 years old with multiple sclerosis.

The J gene is TRBJ2-1, the V gene TRBV20-1; TRBD2 agrees at 7 bases. This CDR3 spans 15 amino acids. Trimming cost V 3 bases and J 4 bases; bases outside gene matches: 9. From germline, CDR1 is DFQATT and CDR2 SNEGSKA (reference sequence). The CDR3 spells CSASRGAGLYNEQFF. The CDR3 DNA is TGCAGTGCTAGTCGGGGAGCGGGGCTTTACAATGAGCAGTTCTTC.

CDR3 sequence: CATSGRHSNTEAFF. CDR3 nucleotides: TGTGCCACCTCGGGACGGCACTCGAACACTGAAGCTTTCTTT. V gene TRBV25-1 combines with J gene TRBJ1-1; maybe TRBD1 (5 bases). Deletions cut 10 bases from V and 1 base from J, with 16 bases between. The CDR3 has 14 amino acids. In germline, CDR1 is MGHDK, CDR2 SYGVNS.

This clonotype was detected once. The chain joins TRBV24-1 to TRBJ2-1; D not resolved. V dropped 6 bases and J dropped 6 bases, with 20 bases sitting between them. The CDR3 totals 16 residues. The V gene's germline CDR1 is KGHDR and CDR2 SFDVKD. The CDR3 DNA reads as TGTGCCACCAGTACCACTGGGTCCTCGCAGACCAATGAGCAGTTCTTC. Translated: CATSTTGSSQTNEQFF.

This clonotype was seen only a few times. The chain links TRBV6-4 to TRBJ2-3; 8 bases agree with TRBD1. In germline, CDR1 is MRHNA, CDR2 SNTAGT. The junction had 13 bases not matched to a gene; V was cut back by 5 bases and J by 6 bases. The length of the CDR3 is 16 residues. CDR3: CASSPLGQGRRDTQYF. The CDR3 DNA reads TGTGCCAGCAGTCCACTCGGACAGGGCCGGCGGGATACGCAGTATTTT.

The rearrangement joins TRBV13 to TRBJ2-5; TRBD1 aligns across 7 bases. Germline CDR1 PRHDT, CDR2 FYEKMQ (reference sequence). The CDR3 is 15 amino acids. Trimming took 5 bases from V and 0 from J; bases not matched to a gene: 6. The CDR3 DNA reads as TGTGCCAGCAGCCCCGGGACAGAGTACCAAGAGACCCAGTACTTC. Translating gives CASSPGTEYQETQYF.

This clonotype was seen a few times. The chain links TRBV4-1 to TRBJ1-2, with 9 bases lining up with TRBD1. The germline CDR1 and CDR2 sequences are MGHRA and YSYEKL. CDR3 size: 15 residues. J was trimmed by 8 bases and V by 4 bases; bases with no gene match: 11. The CDR3 is CASSPLGQGGSGYTF. The DNA of the CDR3 is TGCGCCAGCAGCCCGCTGGGACAGGGAGGGTCGGGCTACACCTTC.

This clonotype turned up a few times. The chain has TRBV12-3 or TRBV12-4 and TRBJ2-7, with 7 bases that match TRBD2. The tail of the sequence fits TRBJ2-5 better, so the J call may be wrong. The CDR3 is 14 residues long. CDR3 in amino acids: CASGPGAGVETQYF. The DNA for the CDR3 is TGTGCCAGCGGCCCTGGGGCGGGAGTAGAGACCCAGTACTTC.

This clonotype has only a few counts. The chain has TRBV5-1 and TRBJ2-1; 10 bases map to TRBD2. The CDR3 sequence is 15 residues long. Germline assignment: CDR1 SGHRS and CDR2 YFSETQ. J lost 0 bases, V lost 6 bases, and 3 bases had no gene match. The CDR3 spells CASTPSGSSYNEQFF. The CDR3 DNA reads TGCGCCAGCACCCCTAGCGGGAGCTCCTACAATGAGCAGTTCTTC. The entire variable domain, with the rest obtained from reference TRBV5-1 and TRBJ2-1, is as follows: KAGVTQTPRYLIKTRGQQVTLSCSPISGHRSVSWYQQTPGQGLQFLFEYFSETQRNKGNFPGRFSGRQFSNSRSEMNVSTLELGDSALYLCASTPSGSSYNEQFFGPGTRLTVL.

The rearrangement joins TRBV7-2 to TRBJ2-3; 7 bases agree with TRBD2. Germline CDR1 reads SGHTA; CDR2 reads FQGNSA. J lost 2 bases, V lost 1 base, and 6 bases had no gene match. This CDR3 is 16 amino acids long. The CDR3 loop is CASSLVGSGTTDTQYF. CDR3 bases: TGTGCCAGCAGCTTAGTCGGCAGCGGGACCACAGATACGCAGTATTTT. The full variable domain, its missing parts supplied by reference TRBV7-2 and TRBJ2-3, is GAGVSQSPSNKVTEKGKDVELRCDPISGHTALYWYRQSLGQGLEFLIYFQGNSAPDKSGLPSDRFSAERTGGSVSTLTIQRTQQEDSAVYLCASSLVGSGTTDTQYFGPGTRLTVL.

This clonotype was recorded only once. This chain links TRBV7-9 with TRBJ1-2; maybe TRBD1 (6 bases). The CDR3 is 15 residues long. CDR1 is SEHNR and CDR2 is FQNEAQ in the germline V gene (reference sequence). Between the trimmed V and J ends, which lost 2 bases and 3 bases, there was a span of 13 bases. CDR3 protein: CASSLTGARDYGYTF. CDR3 DNA: TGTGCCAGCAGCTTAACGGGGGCGAGAGACTATGGCTACACCTTC.

This clonotype was seen only once. The chain links TRBV7-6 to TRBJ2-1, with D perhaps TRBD1 or TRBD2 (5 bases each). Germline CDR1 SGHVS, CDR2 FNYEAQ. This CDR3 comprises 14 residues. With 4 bases removed from V and 1 base from J, the gap between germline ends came to 8 bases. CDR3 in DNA: TGTGCCAGCAGCTGGGACCCGTCCTACAATGAGCAGTTCTTC. This encodes CASSWDPSYNEQFF.

As DNA, the CDR3 is TGCGCCAGCAGCTTGGATAGGACAGAGAATAATTCACCCCTCCACTTT. This gives the protein CASSLDRTENNSPLHF. The rearrangement uses TRBV5-1 and TRBJ1-6; the D gene is possibly TRBD1 (6 bases). The CDR3 loop spans 16 amino acids. Germline V CDR1 and CDR2: SGHRS, YFSETQ. Trimming took 0 bases from V and 5 from J, leaving 12 bases between them. Based on the CDR3 plus reference TRBV5-1 and TRBJ1-6, the full variable domain is KAGVTQTPRYLIKTRGQQVTLSCSPISGHRSVSWYQQTPGQGLQFLFEYFSETQRNKGNFPGRFSGRQFSNSRSEMNVSTLELGDSALYLCASSLDRTENNSPLHFGNGTRLTVT.

The V and J genes are TRBV12-3 or TRBV12-4 and TRBJ2-7; 7 nucleotides line up with TRBD1. V gave up 10 bases and J gave up 7 bases; unmatched junction bases: 16. The CDR3 is 14 residues long. CDR3 DNA: TGTGCCACCCAACTTAGAGGGGGCAGCATAGAGCAGTACTTC. Translated: CATQLRGGSIEQYF.

This chain joins TRBV7-9 and TRBJ2-3; D is possibly TRBD1 or TRBD2 (5 bases each). Germline CDR1 is SEHNR and CDR2 is FQNEAQ (reference sequence). This CDR3 has 18 residues. Trimming removed 3 bases at V and 2 bases at J, with 21 bases between. The DNA for the CDR3 is TGTGCCAGCAGCTTGGGTCTCAGAGGGGTCTTTTACACAGATACGCAGTATTTT. Translated: CASSLGLRGVFYTDTQYF.

For this clonotype: Mismatch with germline at one junction end may stem from a read error. The rearrangement links TRBV7-9 to TRBJ2-7, with 11 bases that match TRBD2. Germline V gives CDR1 SEHNR, CDR2 FQNEAQ (reference sequence). This CDR3 is 15 amino acids long. CDR3 amino acids: CASSSTSGSSYEQYF. CDR3 in DNA: TGCGCCAGCAGCTCAACTAGCGGGAGCTCCTACGAGCAGTACTTC.

The CDR3 region is CASSVVSSGGAGVTQYF. The CDR3 DNA reads as TGTGCCAGCAGCGTAGTCTCTAGCGGGGGGGCGGGTGTTACGCAGTATTTT. The chain recombines TRBV9 with TRBJ2-3; 12 bases are a match to TRBD2. The CDR3 runs to 17 residues. CDR1 SGDLS and CDR2 YYNGEE come from the germline V gene. Losses at the gene ends were 0 bases for V and 8 bases for J; bases not matched to a gene: 10.

CDR3 protein: CATRRGTGGEQFF. CDR3 bases: TGTGCCACCAGACGCGGGACAGGCGGTGAGCAGTTCTTC. The chain combines TRBV24-1 with TRBJ2-1, with 8 bases matching TRBD1. Germline loops: CDR1 KGHDR, CDR2 SFDVKD. Losses at the gene ends were 7 bases for V and 9 bases for J; bases not matched to a gene: 7. The CDR3 totals 13 residues.

This chain connects TRBV27 to TRBJ2-7; TRBD2 is a possible D gene (7 bases). CDR1 and CDR2 from the germline V gene are MNHEY and SMNVEV (reference sequence). The V end lost 5 bases, the J end lost 2 bases, and 13 bases lay between the germline ends. CDR3 length: 14 amino acids. The CDR3 is CASSPFGGPYEQYF. The CDR3 DNA is TGTGCCAGCAGTCCTTTCGGGGGGCCCTACGAGCAGTACTTC.

This chain links TRBV7-9 with TRBJ2-1; 9 nucleotides line up with TRBD1. Per the germline V gene, CDR1 is SEHNR and CDR2 is FQNEAQ (reference sequence). The CDR3 consists of 15 residues. Germline trimming cut 5 bases from V and 4 bases from J; bases unmatched to any gene: 6. The CDR3 spells CASSPRTGAYNEQFF. The CDR3 region has the DNA TGTGCCAGCAGCCCTCGGACAGGGGCATACAATGAGCAGTTCTTC.

The chain employs TRBV20-1 and TRBJ2-1; D is undetermined. Germline CDR1 and CDR2: DFQATT and SNEGSKA (reference sequence). The CDR3 covers 13 residues. Trimming stripped 5 bases from V and 3 bases from J, with 11 bases between. Here the CDR3 reads CSASTASYNEQFF. CDR3 nucleotide sequence: TGCAGTGCTTCTACGGCTAGCTACAATGAGCAGTTCTTC.

The chain uses TRBV2 and TRBJ2-5, with 12 bases aligning to TRBD2. The CDR3 totals 14 residues. V was clipped by 7 bases and J by 4 bases; unmatched bases: 4. Germline V gene data show CDR1 as SNHLY and CDR2 as FYNNEI. For the CDR3, the DNA is TGTGCCAGCATGCCGGGACTAGCGGGAGAGACCCAGTACTTC. Its translation: CASMPGLAGETQYF.

The chain is built from TRBV20-1 and TRBJ1-2, with 8 bases matching TRBD1. The V gene's germline CDR1 is DFQATT and CDR2 SNEGSKA (reference sequence). CDR3 length: 15 amino acids. Losses at the gene ends were 2 bases for V and 6 bases for J; bases not matched to a gene: 11. The CDR3 DNA sequence: TGCAGTGCTAGACACCATGGGACAGGCCTGGATGGCTACACCTTC. Translated: CSARHHGTGLDGYTF.

The chain recombines TRBV12-3 or TRBV12-4 with TRBJ1-5; TRBD1 is a possible D gene (6 bases). This CDR3 is 13 amino acids long. V shed 7 bases and J shed 5 bases, with 12 bases lying between them. The CDR3 here is CASTRGGYQPQHF. The CDR3 nucleotides read TGTGCCAGCACCAGGGGAGGCTATCAGCCCCAGCATTTT.

This clonotype was picked up a small number of times. V is TRBV5-1 and J is TRBJ2-5; TRBD1 matches 9 bases. Germline CDR1 is SGHRS and CDR2 is YFSETQ. Trimming removed 3 bases from V and 4 bases from J; junction bases left unmatched: 10. This CDR3 has 16 residues. The CDR3 sequence: CASSSNPGQGGETQYF. The CDR3 bases are TGCGCCAGCAGCTCCAACCCGGGACAGGGAGGAGAGACCCAGTACTTC.

V usage is TRBV6-1 and J usage is TRBJ1-2, with D maybe TRBD1 (5 bases). CDR3 length equals 14 residues. V was pared by 0 bases and J by 8 bases, with 13 bases between. Germline CDR1 reads MNHNS; CDR2 reads SASEGT. This chain's CDR3 is CASSEAGAWSGYTF. CDR3 DNA sequence: TGTGCCAGCAGTGAAGCTGGGGCCTGGTCGGGCTACACCTTC.

The chain is built from TRBV12-3 or TRBV12-4 and TRBJ1-2; TRBD1 is a possible D gene (5 bases). The ends were cut back, 2 bases at V and 6 bases at J, with 13 bases in the middle. The CDR3 runs 14 residues. CDR3 coding DNA: TGTGCCAGCAGTTTAACCGAAAGGGGAAATGGCTACACCTTC. Protein product: CASSLTERGNGYTF.

V gene TRBV11-2 combines with J gene TRBJ2-5; D could derive from TRBD1 or TRBD2 (5 bases each). Judging by the DNA end, TRBJ2-7 fits better; the J call may be wrong. CDR1 is SGHAT and CDR2 is FQNNGV in the germline V gene. This CDR3 spans 15 amino acids. The CDR3 bases are TGTGCCAGCAGCGCCACGACGGGGCACCCCTACGAGCAGTACTTC. Translating gives CASSATTGHPYEQYF.

This clonotype was counted between two and nine times. The rearrangement uses TRBV5-1 and TRBJ1-1, with no clear D. Germline V lookup: CDR1 SGHRS, CDR2 YFSETQ. The CDR3 runs 14 residues. Trimming took off 5 bases at V and 0 bases at J, with 11 bases between the two ends. The CDR3, as DNA: TGCGCCAGCAGTGATGGACGGTTGAACACTGAAGCTTTCTTT. Translation: CASSDGRLNTEAFF.

This clonotype was counted a few times. V usage is TRBV7-9 and J usage is TRBJ1-5; D unresolved. The germline CDR1 and CDR2 sequences are SEHNR and FQNEAQ (reference sequence). This CDR3 contains 13 residues. Trimming stripped 1 base from V and 6 bases from J, with 7 bases between. The CDR3 region has the DNA TGTGCCAGCAGCTTAGGGTATGCTCAGCCCCAGCATTTT. Encoded protein: CASSLGYAQPQHF.

V usage is TRBV24-1 and J usage is TRBJ2-1, with TRBD1 matching 7 bases. This CDR3 is 17 amino acids long. CDR1 and CDR2 from the germline V gene are KGHDR and SFDVKD. V shed 3 bases and J 4 bases; nucleotides not matched to a gene: 11. The CDR3, as DNA: TGTGCCACCAGTGATAATTTTGCAAGGGGGCAATACAATGAGCAGTTCTTC. This sequence encodes CATSDNFARGQYNEQFF.

The CDR3 protein is CASTSTIGWPETQYF. Written as DNA, the CDR3 is TGTGCCAGCACCTCTACCATCGGGTGGCCAGAGACCCAGTACTTC. The genes are TRBV7-2 and TRBJ2-5; D gene uncertain. Trimming removed 7 bases at V and 4 bases at J, with 19 bases between. Germline loops: CDR1 SGHTA, CDR2 FQGNSA. CDR3 length equals 15 residues. Variable domain in full (rest from reference TRBV7-2 and TRBJ2-5): GAGVSQSPSNKVTEKGKDVELRCDPISGHTALYWYRQSLGQGLEFLIYFQGNSAPDKSGLPSDRFSAERTGGSVSTLTIQRTQQEDSAVYLCASTSTIGWPETQYFGPGTRLLVL.

On this clonotype: A read error may produce the germline difference seen at one junction end. The chain links TRBV4-2 to TRBJ2-7; D is undetermined. The CDR3 has 13 residues. Germline CDR1 reads LGHNA; CDR2 reads YNFKEQ. CDR3 nucleotide sequence: TGTGCCAGCAGCCAAGATAGTTCCTACGAGCGGTACTTC. This codes for CASSQDSSYERYF.